Listed below are T cell receptor beta chains from one sample, sequenced in a study of T cell changes during pregnancy in multiple sclerosis. Clones were read by immunoSEQ multiplex PCR, and TCRdb kept only the in-frame ones, dropping some. The sample lists about 73,000 clones; approximately 92% were seen once. Sample: peripheral blood, taken in the third trimester of pregnancy. The receptors shown here come from a female donor in good health, enrolled as a control in a pregnancy study. Both conserved end residues are part of each CDR3.

v_gene: TRBV19
len: 16
j_gene: TRBJ2-6
CDR3aa: CATALQGLPGANVLTF

v_gene: TRBV11-2
len: 16
j_gene: TRBJ1-6
CDR3aa: CASSLDRGSYNSPLHF

v_gene: TRBV18
len: 14
j_gene: TRBJ1-6
CDR3aa: CASSPRQGVSPLHF

v_gene: TRBV9
len: 15
j_gene: TRBJ1-2
CDR3aa: CASSVAGQGPYGYTF

v_gene: TRBV5-6
len: 15
j_gene: TRBJ2-2
CDR3aa: CASSIGGLGTGELFF

v_gene: TRBV9
len: 16
j_gene: TRBJ1-3
CDR3aa: CASSVASGLSGNTIYF

v_gene: TRBV19
len: 13
j_gene: TRBJ1-6
CDR3aa: CASNSKRASPLHF

v_gene: TRBV7-9
len: 15
j_gene: TRBJ2-3
CDR3aa: CASSLKETSTDTQYF

v_gene: TRBV30
len: 11
j_gene: TRBJ1-4
CDR3aa: CAWSVFEKLFF

v_gene: TRBV7-8
len: 15
j_gene: TRBJ2-2
CDR3aa: CASSWTGGVTGELFF

v_gene: TRBV6-5
len: 14
j_gene: -
CDR3aa: CASTRSGRNYEQYF

v_gene: TRBV29-1
len: 16
j_gene: TRBJ2-7
CDR3aa: CSVEEGLWTGRTEQYF

v_gene: TRBV5-1
len: 13
j_gene: TRBJ1-1
CDR3aa: CASSLGGETEAFF

v_gene: TRBV5-5
len: 14
j_gene: TRBJ2-7
CDR3aa: CASSFQGMVYEQYF

v_gene: TRBV25-1
len: 14
j_gene: TRBJ1-6
CDR3aa: CASSDHRRNSPLHF

v_gene: TRBV27
len: 16
j_gene: -
CDR3aa: CASSPRLAGWAYEQYF

v_gene: TRBV27
len: 14
j_gene: TRBJ2-3
CDR3aa: CASSPSGDTDTQYF

v_gene: TRBV30
len: 11
j_gene: TRBJ1-1
CDR3aa: CASRQTTEAFF

v_gene: TRBV19
len: 15
j_gene: TRBJ2-3
CDR3aa: CASSYPGFSTDTQYF

v_gene: TRBV4-1
len: 12
j_gene: TRBJ2-2
CDR3aa: CASSQGPGELFF

v_gene: TRBV6-1
len: 14
j_gene: TRBJ2-3
CDR3aa: CASRKTGEPDTQYF

v_gene: TRBV28
len: 10
j_gene: TRBJ2-7
CDR3aa: CASSFNEQYF

v_gene: TRBV7-2
len: 14
j_gene: TRBJ2-2
CDR3aa: CASSQLRGTGELFF

v_gene: TRBV25-1
len: 14
j_gene: TRBJ2-5
CDR3aa: CASSKPSGRETQYF

v_gene: TRBV6-5
len: 11
j_gene: TRBJ2-2
CDR3aa: CASTQGGELFF

v_gene: TRBV29-1
len: 14
j_gene: TRBJ2-1
CDR3aa: CSVELGGSINEQFF

v_gene: TRBV7-3
len: 17
j_gene: TRBJ2-1
CDR3aa: CASSLSPLAASYNEQFF

v_gene: TRBV9
len: 15
j_gene: TRBJ1-1
CDR3aa: CASSAATGTNTEAFF

v_gene: TRBV19
len: 14
j_gene: TRBJ1-2
CDR3aa: CASSIRQGVRGYTF

v_gene: TRBV7-9
len: 15
j_gene: TRBJ2-1
CDR3aa: CASSLGQGPHNEQFF

v_gene: TRBV7-6
len: 15
j_gene: TRBJ2-7
CDR3aa: CASSLEGTGFNEQYF

v_gene: TRBV19
len: 14
j_gene: TRBJ1-3
CDR3aa: CASSIHRIGNTIYF

v_gene: TRBV7-7
len: 14
j_gene: TRBJ2-5
CDR3aa: CASSHGQGQETQYF

v_gene: TRBV29-1
len: 12
j_gene: TRBJ2-3
CDR3aa: CSVAGSTDTQYF

v_gene: TRBV7-8
len: 13
j_gene: TRBJ2-2
CDR3aa: CASSLAETGELFF

v_gene: TRBV7-9
len: 14
j_gene: TRBJ1-2
CDR3aa: CASSLQAPDYGYTF

v_gene: TRBV27
len: 19
j_gene: TRBJ1-4
CDR3aa: CASRDYGQALFATNEKLFF

v_gene: TRBV28
len: 13
j_gene: TRBJ2-1
CDR3aa: CASREDRGNEQFF

v_gene: TRBV7-9
len: 14
j_gene: TRBJ1-4
CDR3aa: CASSSQGPNEKLFF

v_gene: TRBV15
len: 19
j_gene: TRBJ2-7
CDR3aa: CATSTPIGLAGGRSYEQYF

v_gene: TRBV28
len: 15
j_gene: TRBJ2-7
CDR3aa: CASSSHTGGVNEQYF

v_gene: TRBV29-1
len: 17
j_gene: TRBJ2-3
CDR3aa: CSAWAVREVGLADTQYF

v_gene: TRBV11-2
len: 13
j_gene: TRBJ1-2
CDR3aa: CASSTPRAYGYTF

v_gene: TRBV28
len: 12
j_gene: TRBJ1-1
CDR3aa: CASSLLQTEAFF

v_gene: TRBV29-1
len: 16
j_gene: TRBJ2-2
CDR3aa: CSVEDRGQGSPGELFF

v_gene: TRBV4-2
len: 16
j_gene: TRBJ2-1
CDR3aa: CASSQGQGASYNEQFF